Listed here are 14 T cell receptor beta chains from one sample, sequenced in a study of blood T cell repertoires in COVID-19. TCRdb's copy holds only in-frame clones and misses some; the assay was immunoSEQ multiplex PCR. There are 150,000 to 200,000 clones in the sample; over 70% occur only once, and roughly 4.9% lies in the top ten. The sample taken for sequencing was PBMCs or T cells enriched from blood (not recorded which). The receptors originated from a man between 65 and 85 years old who had been exposed to COVID-19.

The J gene is TRBJ1-6, the V gene TRBV5-6; weak D call: TRBD1 (5 bases). The germline V gene encodes CDR1 SGHDT and CDR2 YYEEEE. The CDR3 runs to 12 residues. Trimming left V 3 bases short and J 11 bases short, with 9 bases between. CDR3 in amino acids: CASSSGFTPLHF. The CDR3 DNA reads TGTGCCAGCAGCTCAGGGTTTACACCCCTCCACTTT.

This chain connects TRBV6-5 to TRBJ2-1; TRBD1 aligns across 8 bases. Germline lookup yields CDR1 MNHEY and CDR2 SVGAGI. V lost 8 bases to trimming and J lost 6 bases; unmatched junction nucleotides: 9. CDR3 size: 14 residues. The CDR3 reads CASREQGATNEQFF. Written as DNA, the CDR3 is TGTGCCAGCCGAGAGCAGGGGGCTACCAATGAGCAGTTCTTC.

This chain uses TRBV9 with TRBJ2-2, with TRBD1 as a possible D gene (6 bases). Trimming took off 5 bases at V and 4 bases at J, with 15 bases between the two ends. The CDR3 is made up of 15 amino acids. Germline CDR1 is SGDLS and CDR2 is YYNGEE. The CDR3, as DNA: TGTGCCAGCAGTTCCCACAGGGTTCGCACCGGGGAGCTGTTTTTT. This translates into CASSSHRVRTGELFF.

This sequence joins TRBV5-6 and TRBJ1-1; no clear D. Trimming shortened V by 0 bases and J by 6 bases, and 9 bases separated the two germline ends. Germline V gene sequence: CDR1 SGHDT, CDR2 YYEEEE. CDR3 length equals 13 residues. Here the CDR3 reads CASSLDGRSEAFF. The CDR3 bases are TGTGCCAGCAGCTTGGACGGCAGGTCTGAAGCTTTCTTT.

The genes are TRBV7-3 and TRBJ2-3, with D uncertain. V lost 0 bases to trimming and J lost 1 base, with 5 bases between them. The CDR3 has 14 amino acids. Germline V gene data show CDR1 as SGHTA and CDR2 as FQGTGA. CDR3 DNA sequence: TGTGCCAGCAGCTTAACGGGCGGCACAGATACGCAGTATTTT. Translated: CASSLTGGTDTQYF.

This clone was counted between two and nine times. This chain connects TRBV6-5 to TRBJ2-1; D is undetermined. This CDR3 region has 15 residues. Germline-derived CDR1 and CDR2 are MNHEY and SVGAGI. The V and J ends lost 7 bases and 7 bases respectively, with 20 bases between them. The CDR3: CASTVHVGARNEQFF. The CDR3 DNA reads TGTGCCAGCACCGTCCATGTGGGCGCCCGAAATGAGCAGTTCTTC.

The rearrangement joins TRBV13 to TRBJ2-3; D call uncertain. The CDR3 has 16 amino acids. The germline V and J ends were trimmed by 2 bases and 3 bases, with 15 bases remaining between them. The V gene's germline CDR1 is PRHDT and CDR2 FYEKMQ (reference sequence). The CDR3 DNA reads as TGTGCCAGCAGCTTAACGTCGAGGTGGCATACAGATACGCAGTATTTT. Its translation: CASSLTSRWHTDTQYF.

This clone was recorded a few times. This rearrangement joins TRBV7-2 to TRBJ1-4, with TRBD1 matching 11 bases. The CDR3 spans 14 residues. The germline V gene has CDR1 SGHTA and CDR2 FQGNSA. Trimming took 4 bases from V and 7 from J; bases not matched to a gene: 2. CDR3 region: CASSSGQGAEKLFF. In DNA, the CDR3 is TGTGCCAGCAGCTCCGGACAGGGGGCTGAAAAACTGTTTTTT.

The chain is built from TRBV3-1 (or the pseudogene TRBV3-2) and TRBJ1-5; D not resolved. Germline CDR1 LGHDT, CDR2 YNNKEL (reference sequence). Trimming pared 6 bases from V and 4 bases from J, leaving 13 bases between. The CDR3 has 14 amino acids. In nucleotides, the CDR3 is TGTGCCAGCAGTCTGGGCCAACTTAATCAGCCCCAGCATTTT. It codes for CASSLGQLNQPQHF.

This rearrangement joins TRBV5-5 to TRBJ1-2, with a possible D match to TRBD1 (5 bases). The V end lost 4 bases, the J end lost 1 base, and 8 bases lay between the germline ends. CDR1 is SGHKS and CDR2 is YYEKEE in the germline V gene (reference sequence). This CDR3 region has 13 residues. The CDR3 reads CASSQDSNYGYTF. CDR3 DNA sequence: TGTGCCAGCAGCCAAGACAGTAACTATGGCTACACCTTC.

This chain uses TRBV7-2 with TRBJ1-2; D is possibly TRBD1 (6 bases). Germline assignment: CDR1 SGHTA and CDR2 FQGNSA. This CDR3 is built from 14 residues. V was cut by 2 bases and J by 4 bases, with 11 bases left in between. CDR3 in amino acids: CASSLNSRGYGYTF. CDR3 DNA: TGTGCCAGCAGCTTAAATTCCAGGGGCTATGGCTACACCTTC.

The rearrangement joins TRBV4-1 to TRBJ1-1; 8 positions match TRBD1. The V gene end was trimmed by 1 base and the J gene end by 4 bases; junction bases not matched to a gene: 5. This CDR3 has 15 residues. Germline CDR1 and CDR2: MGHRA and YSYEKL. CDR3 coding DNA: TGCGCCAGCAGCCAAGTGGACAGGGCTTCCACTGAAGCTTTCTTT. This sequence encodes CASSQVDRASTEAFF.

The chain links TRBV24-1 to TRBJ2-6; D perhaps matches TRBD2 (5 bases). V lost 7 bases and J lost 1, with 7 bases in between. The CDR3 sequence is 14 residues long. Germline V gives CDR1 KGHDR, CDR2 SFDVKD. For the CDR3, the DNA is TGTGCCACCAGCGGGAATTCTGGGGCCAACGTCCTGACTTTC. This codes for CATSGNSGANVLTF.

The rearrangement joins TRBV3-1 (or the pseudogene TRBV3-2) to TRBJ1-5, with D possibly being TRBD1 (6 bases). Germline CDR1 is LGHDT and CDR2 is YNNKEL (reference sequence). Trimming cost V 3 bases and J 0 bases, with 9 bases left between them. CDR3 size: 15 residues. CDR3 in DNA: TGTGCCAGCAGCCAGGGACATAATAGCAATCAGCCCCAGCATTTT. Protein sequence: CASSQGHNSNQPQHF.